This TCR beta chain was recorded in a study of blood T cell repertoires in COVID-19. In the study overall: The analysed material was cDNA or gDNA that came from T cells, B-cell-depleted T cells, or PBMCs.

Germline CDR1 reads MNHNS; CDR2 reads SASEGT. This CDR3 contains 15 residues. V dropped 2 bases and J dropped 8; count of bases not matched to a gene: 10. Data came from immunoSEQ multiplex PCR; TCRdb stores just in-frame clones and leaves some out. The sample comprises 200,000 to 250,000 clones, about 83% of which are singletons, and 7.6% rests with the top ten. Sequenced input: peripheral blood. This chain uses TRBV6-1 with TRBJ2-3; 7 nucleotides align to TRBD2. This TCR derives from a woman aged 45 to 65 with active or convalescent COVID-19. CDR3 sequence reads: CASSEMIQRESTQYF. CDR3 DNA: TGTGCCAGCAGTGAAATGATACAGCGGGAATCTACGCAGTATTTT.